A single sample gave rise to the 21 T cell receptor beta chains below, sequenced in a study of blood T cell repertoires in COVID-19. The table came from immunoSEQ multiplex PCR; TCRdb's copy has only in-frame clones and leaves some out. The sample shows some 200,000 clones, approximately 90% of them seen only once. Material for sequencing was peripheral blood. These receptors were obtained from a woman aged 18-30 years who had recovered from COVID-19.

This clone was counted only a few times. The V call is TRBV5-1, the J call TRBJ2-6, with a weak D call TRBD1 (6 bases). The V end was cut by 4 bases, the J end by 4 bases, with 15 bases between. This CDR3 region has 16 residues. Looked up from germline, CDR1 is SGHRS and CDR2 is YFSETQ. The CDR3 region is CASSRDQGSGANVLTF. CDR3 DNA: TGCGCCAGCAGCCGGGACCAGGGGTCGGGGGCCAACGTCCTGACTTTC.

This chain uses TRBV7-2 with TRBJ2-4; possibly TRBD1 for D (5 bases). This CDR3 spans 14 amino acids. Germline CDR1 SGHTA, CDR2 FQGNSA. The V end lost 5 bases, the J end lost 9 bases, and 17 bases lay between the germline ends. CDR3 protein: CASSPRDSLFIQYF. In DNA, the CDR3 is TGTGCCAGCAGCCCTCGAGACAGCCTTTTCATTCAGTACTTC.

This sequence joins TRBV6-4 and TRBJ2-3, with TRBD2 matching 13 bases. Trimming cost V 6 bases and J 4 bases; bases outside gene matches: 10. Per the germline V gene, CDR1 is MRHNA and CDR2 is SNTAGT. The CDR3 is 17 residues long. For the CDR3, the DNA is TGTGCCAGCAGCGAGGTACTAGCGGGAGGGCCATCAGATACGCAGTATTTT. Protein sequence: CASSEVLAGGPSDTQYF.

This clone appeared a few times. This chain uses TRBV18 with TRBJ1-1; D gene ambiguous. V lost 4 bases and J lost 1, with 19 bases in between. This CDR3 has 17 residues. Germline assignment: CDR1 KGHSH and CDR2 LQKENI. The CDR3 region has the DNA TGTGCCAGCTCACTGGAGGTGGTCTCGACACCGAACACTGAAGCTTTCTTT. Its protein is CASSLEVVSTPNTEAFF. Variable domain in full (rest from reference TRBV18 and TRBJ1-1): NAGVMQNPRHLVRRRGQEARLRCSPMKGHSHVYWYRQLPEEGLKFMVYLQKENIIDESGMPKERFSAEFPKEGPSILRIQQVVRGDSAAYFCASSLEVVSTPNTEAFFGQGTRLTVV.

The chain employs TRBV7-9 and TRBJ1-4; TRBD1 matches at 9 bases. This CDR3 has 16 residues. The V gene's germline CDR1 is SEHNR and CDR2 FQNEAQ (reference sequence). With 4 bases clipped from V and 7 bases from J, the junction kept 10 bases outside the gene matches. CDR3 nucleotides: TGTGCCAGCAGCTCCGGGACAGGGAGTTCTGGTGAAAAACTGTTTTTT. Protein: CASSSGTGSSGEKLFF.

The chain links TRBV5-4 to TRBJ2-2; 7 nucleotides match TRBD1. Germline lookup yields CDR1 SGHNT and CDR2 YYREEE (reference sequence). The ends lost 5 bases at V and 7 bases at J; junction bases unmatched: 8. The length of the CDR3 is 14 residues. CDR3 nucleotides: TGTGCCAGCAGACTACAGGGGAATGGCGGGGAGCTGTTTTTT. It translates to CASRLQGNGGELFF.

CDR3 nucleotide sequence: TGTGCCAGCAGCTTGACAGGGGCCGACAATGAGCAGTTCTTC. Translation gives CASSLTGADNEQFF. This chain links TRBV7-2 with TRBJ2-1; 8 bases fit TRBD1. The CDR3 consists of 14 residues. Germline V gene data show CDR1 as SGHTA and CDR2 as FQGNSA. V shed 3 bases and J 5 bases; nucleotides not matched to a gene: 3.

This chain links TRBV7-9 with TRBJ1-4, with 8 positions matching TRBD1. The CDR3 consists of 16 residues. Looked up from germline, CDR1 is SEHNR and CDR2 is FQNEAQ (reference sequence). The J segment lost 5 bases and the V segment lost 5 bases, leaving 10 bases of the junction unmatched. The chain's CDR3 is CASSTPRTGRNEKLFF. The CDR3 bases are TGTGCCAGCAGCACCCCTCGGACAGGGCGAAATGAAAAACTGTTTTTT.

The rearrangement uses TRBV21-1 and TRBJ2-7; TRBD1 reflects the table's D call only, with no check against the DNA. TRBV21-1 is a known pseudogene. The CDR3 loop spans 15 amino acids. CDR3 bases: TGTGCCAGCAGCAAATACAGGGAAGGTCCTTACGAGCAGTACGTC. This encodes CASSKYREGPYEQYV.

This chain uses TRBV6-2 or TRBV6-3 with TRBJ2-3; possibly TRBD2 for D (6 bases). Germline CDR1 and CDR2: MNHEY and SVGEGT. The CDR3 is made up of 14 amino acids. The V and J ends lost 5 bases and 0 bases respectively, with 9 bases between them. The CDR3 protein is CASSRSGSTDTQYF. Here the CDR3 DNA reads TGTGCCAGCAGTCGTAGCGGTAGCACAGATACGCAGTATTTT.

This clone was picked up a small number of times. The chain joins TRBV19 to TRBJ1-3; D gene unclear. CDR1 and CDR2 from the germline V gene are LNHDA and SQIVND (reference sequence). The CDR3 sequence is 16 residues long. Trimming took off 7 bases at V and 0 bases at J, with 16 bases between the two ends. Here the CDR3 reads CASTGVRSSSGNTIYF. CDR3 in DNA: TGTGCCAGTACCGGAGTACGGTCCAGCTCTGGAAACACCATATATTTT.

CDR3 residues: CASSLWSGPEAFF. The CDR3, as DNA: TGTGCCAGCAGCTTGTGGTCAGGGCCTGAAGCTTTCTTT. The chain has TRBV5-4 and TRBJ1-1; tentative D call: TRBD1 (5 bases). V lost 1 base and J 6 bases, leaving 10 bases between the germline ends. Germline V gene lookup returns CDR1 SGHNT and CDR2 YYREEE (reference sequence). The CDR3 length is 13 residues.

The rearrangement links TRBV4-1 to TRBJ2-5, with D unclear. The CDR3 length is 14 residues. Germline CDR1 MGHRA, CDR2 YSYEKL. V gave up 1 base and J gave up 1 base, with 7 bases separating them. In nucleotides, the CDR3 is TGCGCCAGCAGCCAAGTATCAGGCCAAGAGACCCAGTACTTC. It is translated as CASSQVSGQETQYF.

The chain carries TRBV19 and TRBJ2-1, with D possibly being TRBD2 (6 bases). Germline values: CDR1 LNHDA, CDR2 SQIVND (reference sequence). The ends were cut back, 3 bases at V and 7 bases at J, with 16 bases in the middle. CDR3 length: 15 amino acids. CDR3 residues: CASSMGLANGNEQFF. The CDR3 nucleotides read TGTGCCAGTAGTATGGGCCTAGCGAATGGGAATGAGCAGTTCTTC.

The V call is TRBV5-1, the J call TRBJ1-1; no clear D gene. Germline CDR1 is SGHRS and CDR2 is YFSETQ. Trimming took off 0 bases at V and 11 bases at J, with 14 bases between the two ends. This CDR3 has 13 amino acids. CDR3 protein: CASSLVPHSPAFF. CDR3 nucleotide sequence: TGCGCCAGCAGCTTGGTGCCCCACTCCCCGGCTTTCTTT.

For the CDR3, the DNA is TGTGCCAGCAGCTTAAGCTCCTCTCGGGCAGATACGCAGTATTTT. Encoded protein: CASSLSSSRADTQYF. The chain couples TRBV7-3 to TRBJ2-3; D unresolved. The germline gives CDR1 SGHTA, CDR2 FQGTGA. The CDR3 contains 15 residues. Between the trimmed V and J ends, which lost 1 base and 4 bases, there was a span of 12 bases.

This rearrangement joins TRBV19 to TRBJ2-3; the D gene is possibly TRBD2 (6 bases). This CDR3 contains 14 residues. CDR1 is LNHDA, CDR2 SQIVND, per germline (reference sequence). With 7 bases removed from V and 0 bases from J, the gap between germline ends came to 11 bases. The CDR3 spells CASTLSGSTDTQYF. In DNA form, the CDR3 reads TGTGCCAGTACCCTTAGCGGAAGCACAGATACGCAGTATTTT.

This chain connects TRBV7-9 to TRBJ1-2; D call uncertain. CDR3 length: 14 residues. V lost 5 bases, J lost 7 bases, and 17 bases lay in between. The germline CDR1 and CDR2 sequences are SEHNR and FQNEAQ (reference sequence). The CDR3 loop reads CASSNQEVVGGYTF. The CDR3 DNA follows: TGTGCCAGCAGCAACCAGGAGGTTGTAGGTGGCTACACCTTC.

V and J are TRBV6-5 and TRBJ2-7, with a tentative D call TRBD2 (7 bases). V lost 7 bases, J lost 5 bases, and 21 bases lay in between. This CDR3 comprises 15 residues. Germline-derived CDR1 and CDR2 are MNHEY and SVGAGI. CDR3 DNA: TGTGCCAGCACCGAGGGGGGGGAGGGTCCACACGAGCAGTACGTC. Residues: CASTEGGEGPHEQYV.

The rearrangement links TRBV4-2 to TRBJ2-2, with 7 bases that match TRBD1. V dropped 2 bases and J dropped 5; count of bases not matched to a gene: 5. CDR1 and CDR2 (germline): LGHNA, YNFKEQ. The CDR3 contains 15 residues. For the CDR3, the DNA is TGTGCCAGCAGCCAACGGACAGGCCGAACCGGGGAGCTGTTTTTT. This translates into CASSQRTGRTGELFF.

The CDR3 reads CASSQEGTGWEKLFF. For the CDR3, the DNA is TGTGCCAGCAGCCAAGAAGGGACAGGGTGGGAAAAACTGTTTTTT. This rearrangement joins TRBV3-1 (or the pseudogene TRBV3-2) to TRBJ1-4; 9 positions match TRBD1. The CDR3 runs 15 residues. Trimming at V came to 0 bases and at J to 8 bases, leaving 4 bases not matched to a gene. The germline CDR1 and CDR2 sequences are LGHDT and YNNKEL (reference sequence).